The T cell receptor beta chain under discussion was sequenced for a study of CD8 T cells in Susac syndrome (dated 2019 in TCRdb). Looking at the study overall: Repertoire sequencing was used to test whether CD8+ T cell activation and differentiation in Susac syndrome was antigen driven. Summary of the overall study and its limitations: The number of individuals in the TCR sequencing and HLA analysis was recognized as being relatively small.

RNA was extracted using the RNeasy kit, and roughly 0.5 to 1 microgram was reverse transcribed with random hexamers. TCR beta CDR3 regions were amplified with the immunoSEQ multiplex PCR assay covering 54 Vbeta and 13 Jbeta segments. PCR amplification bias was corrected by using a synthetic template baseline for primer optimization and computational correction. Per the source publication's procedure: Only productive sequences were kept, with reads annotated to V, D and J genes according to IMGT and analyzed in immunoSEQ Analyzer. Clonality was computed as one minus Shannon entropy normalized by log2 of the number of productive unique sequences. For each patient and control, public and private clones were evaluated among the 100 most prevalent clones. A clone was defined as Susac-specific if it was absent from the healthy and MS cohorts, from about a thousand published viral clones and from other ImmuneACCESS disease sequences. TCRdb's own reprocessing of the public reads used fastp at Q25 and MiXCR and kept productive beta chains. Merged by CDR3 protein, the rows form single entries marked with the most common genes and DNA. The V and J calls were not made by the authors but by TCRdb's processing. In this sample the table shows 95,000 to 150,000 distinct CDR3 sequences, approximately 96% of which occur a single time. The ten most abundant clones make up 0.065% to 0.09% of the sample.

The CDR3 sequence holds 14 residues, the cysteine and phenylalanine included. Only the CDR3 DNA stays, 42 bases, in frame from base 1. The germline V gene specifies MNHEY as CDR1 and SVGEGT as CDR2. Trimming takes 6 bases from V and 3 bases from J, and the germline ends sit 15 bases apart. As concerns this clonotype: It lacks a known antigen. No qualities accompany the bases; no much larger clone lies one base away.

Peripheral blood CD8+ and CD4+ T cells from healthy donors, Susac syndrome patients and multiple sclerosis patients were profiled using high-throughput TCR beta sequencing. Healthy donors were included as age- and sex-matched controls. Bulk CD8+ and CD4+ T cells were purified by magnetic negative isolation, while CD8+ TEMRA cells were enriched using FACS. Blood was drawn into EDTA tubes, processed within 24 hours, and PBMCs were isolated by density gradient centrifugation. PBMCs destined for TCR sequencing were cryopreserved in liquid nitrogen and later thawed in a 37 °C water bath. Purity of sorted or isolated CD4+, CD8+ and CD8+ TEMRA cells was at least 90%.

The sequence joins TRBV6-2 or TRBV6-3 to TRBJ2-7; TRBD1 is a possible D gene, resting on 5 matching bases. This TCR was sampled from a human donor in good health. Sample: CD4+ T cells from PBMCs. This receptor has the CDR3 CASSPRQSHYEQYF. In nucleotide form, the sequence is TGTGCCAGCAGCCCGAGACAGTCCCACTACGAGCAGTACTTC.